The T cell receptor (beta chain) described here comes from a study of blood T cell repertoires in COVID-19 (dated by TCRdb to 2018 to 2020). Background for the entire study: The collaborator samples originated in the United States, Italy and Spain and spanned the acute and convalescent phases of COVID-19. The prospective study material was composed of cDNA or gDNA derived from T cells, B-cell-depleted T cells, or PBMCs. The dataset comprised deeply sampled blood TCRbeta repertoires from subjects exposed to, actively infected with, or recovered from COVID-19. The repertoires were released in a freely available public database meant as a resource for research on the immune response to SARS-CoV-2. The samples were drawn from the first 160 participants of the ongoing ImmuneRACE study and from 950 to 1,500 subjects provided by 6 global collaborators. Sample metadata almost always included a de-identified subject ID, COVID-19 status, age in years and sex. Where available, HLA class I and class II types were taken from metadata supplied by the sample provider and were not determined by assay-based typing.

What the work shows at the level of the full study, not this receptor alone: The amount of clinical and demographic metadata varied by source and participant and was provided uncurated.

Compared with germline, V lacks 3 bases and J lacks 4 bases; bases without a gene match: 5. The CDR3 goes from the cysteine to the phenylalanine over 15 residues. The sequence is cut down to CDR3 DNA, 45 bases in frame from base 1. Via the germline V gene, CDR1 is SGDLS and CDR2 YYNGEE. Each collaborating institution followed its own protocols to collect whole blood in K2EDTA tubes. For TCRbeta analysis, collaborator samples were shipped as frozen whole blood, as isolated PBMCs, or as DNA extracted from either sample type. Concerning this clone itself: There is no known antigen for this receptor. No much larger clone is present one base from it, and per-base qualities are unavailable.

The immunoSEQ Assay, a bias-controlled multiplex PCR, was used to amplify TCRbeta CDR3 regions from genomic DNA. The source study handled its data this way. Nucleated cell counts per sample were estimated from amplification of reference gene primers within the assay. Sequence reads were collapsed and filtered to measure the absolute abundance of every unique TCRbeta CDR3 rearrangement. Productive Simpson clonality was computed per sample as the square root of Simpson's diversity index over productive rearrangements. This is the immuneACCESS table as TCRdb keeps it, with only in-frame sequences that have V and J called. A part of the clones is gone; compared with another copy, unresolved V genes explain less than half, and the rest is unexplained. V and J calls and clone size come straight from that table; D and trimming were deduced from the DNA. The sample table shows over 60,000 clones, and nearly 90% are seen once. The ten largest clones add up to 4% to 6.5% of the sample.

The receptor was isolated from a man aged 45-65 years with acute or convalescent COVID-19. The sample comprised peripheral blood. The sequence links TRBV9 to TRBJ2-1, with 9 central nucleotides matching TRBD2. The CDR3: CASSARTSEYNEQFF. The DNA sequence is TGTGCCAGCAGCGCCCGGACTAGCGAATACAATGAGCAGTTCTTC.